The source of this T cell receptor beta chain is a study of OX40 agonist ivuxolimab in advanced cancers. Study context: Patients received intravenous ivuxolimab every 2 weeks at 0.01 to 10 mg/kg. Patients undergoing dose escalation presented with hepatocellular carcinoma, melanoma, renal cell or head and neck cancer. Findings of the study overall: In the 0.1-3.0 mg/kg groups, partial responders showed among the lowest expansion.

V gave up 2 bases and J gave up 3 bases; unmatched junction bases: 9. Germline assignment: CDR1 MGHRA and CDR2 YSYEKL. This CDR3 has 16 amino acids. Generated by immunoSEQ multiplex PCR, the TCRdb table keeps only in-frame clones and is missing some. Counted here are over 45,000 clones, nearly 95% occurring once; the ten biggest clones make up about 20%. Notes on this clone: Its matching antigen is unknown.

The chain employs TRBV4-1 and TRBJ2-7; TRBD2 aligns across 8 bases. This receptor was taken from an adult with an advanced solid tumor such as melanoma, head and neck, liver or kidney cancer. The source material was CD4+ or CD8+ T cells sorted from blood, sampled in a trial of the OX40 agonist ivuxolimab. The CDR3 DNA is TGCGCCAGCAGCCAATTAACTAGCGGACAGTTCTACGAGCAGTACTTC. This encodes CASSQLTSGQFYEQYF.